This T cell receptor beta chain is from a study of cytomegalovirus exposure and HLA in healthy donors. Findings of the study overall: TCR beta V- and J-gene trimming, according to a later analysis, was linked to a missense DCLRE1C variant. Cytomegalovirus status was reportedly diagnosed by the classifier with high sensitivity and specificity. Sequencing artifact likely explains a cluster of highly shared sequence variants.

PCR involved 60 Vbeta and 13 Jbeta primers. TCRdb's table, derived via immunoSEQ multiplex PCR, lists solely in-frame clones and lacks some. The sample yields 80,000 to 100,000 clones, roughly two thirds seen once. Germline lookup yields CDR1 SGHAT and CDR2 FQNNGV. The CDR3 covers 15 residues. Trimming cost V 0 bases and J 2 bases, with 8 bases left between them. This clone is termed medium-sized (0.01 to 0.1%). Antigen specificity is unknown. The receptor's source is a man aged 40-49 years in good health and CMV-seronegative. The chain carries TRBV11-2 and TRBJ2-1; TRBD1 is a possible D gene (6 bases). Material for sequencing was PBMCs. This CDR3 reads CASSLEQGPYNEQFF. The CDR3 DNA reads as TGTGCCAGCAGCTTAGAACAGGGACCCTACAATGAGCAGTTCTTC.